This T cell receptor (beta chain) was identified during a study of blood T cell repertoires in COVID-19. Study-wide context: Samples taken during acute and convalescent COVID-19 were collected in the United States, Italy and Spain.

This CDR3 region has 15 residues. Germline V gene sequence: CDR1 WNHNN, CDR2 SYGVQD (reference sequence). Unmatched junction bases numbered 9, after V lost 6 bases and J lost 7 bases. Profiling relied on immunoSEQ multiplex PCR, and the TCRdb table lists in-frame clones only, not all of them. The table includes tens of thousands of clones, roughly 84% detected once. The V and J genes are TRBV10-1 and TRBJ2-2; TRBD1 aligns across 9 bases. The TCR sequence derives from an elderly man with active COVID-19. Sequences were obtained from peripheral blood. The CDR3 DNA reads TGCGCCAGCAGCTCGGGACAGGGCAAAAGCGGGGAGCTGTTTTTT. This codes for CASSSGQGKSGELFF.